This T cell receptor beta chain was sequenced during a study of Graves' ophthalmopathy and Graves' hyperthyroidism. Study observations and caveats: At just over 70% sensitivity and approximately 72% specificity, the model predicted progression of the ophthalmopathy.

V lost 5 bases and J lost 6, with 14 bases in between. The CDR3 is 14 residues long. This clonotype was seen a few times. Its antigen is unknown. The diagnostic workup employed clinical symptoms, serum thyroxine, TRAb, thyroid ultrasound and orbital computed tomography. Someone took the PBMCs out of 10 ml of fresh peripheral blood. Amplification of TCR beta CDR3 regions used RNA transcripts. Second-round multiplex PCR came after a first-round RT-PCR that employed HTBI primers. TCRdb re-derived calls from the multiplex PCR reads in MiXCR, one entry per CDR3 protein. The data show a few hundred thousand distinct CDR3 sequences, approximately 21% seen once.

This sequence originates from a woman aged 18-29 years with stable Graves' hyperthyroidism. V gene TRBV12-3 or TRBV12-4 combines with J gene TRBJ1-5; the D gene is possibly TRBD1 (6 bases). Sequenced input: peripheral blood. CDR3 DNA: TGTGCCAGCAGTCTTCACAGGGAGGGTCAGCCCCAGCATTTT. This gives the protein CASSLHREGQPQHF.